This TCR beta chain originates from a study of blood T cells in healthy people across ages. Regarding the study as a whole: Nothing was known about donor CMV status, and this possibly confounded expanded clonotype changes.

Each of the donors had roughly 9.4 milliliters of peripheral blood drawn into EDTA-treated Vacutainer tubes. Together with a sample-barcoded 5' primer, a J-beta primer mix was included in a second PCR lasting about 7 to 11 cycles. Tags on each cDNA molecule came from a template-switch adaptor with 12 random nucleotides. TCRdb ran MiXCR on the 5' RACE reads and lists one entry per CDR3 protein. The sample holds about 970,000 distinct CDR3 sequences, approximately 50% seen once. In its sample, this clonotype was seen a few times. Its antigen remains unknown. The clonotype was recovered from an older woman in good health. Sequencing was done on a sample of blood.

The CDR3 region is CASSSGGGANYGYTF. In DNA form, the CDR3 reads TGTGCCAGCAGCTCTGGAGGCGGGGCTAACTATGGCTACACCTTC. The J gene is TRBJ1-2, the V gene TRBV7-8, with unresolved D. The V gene's germline CDR1 is SGHVS and CDR2 FQNEAQ. The CDR3 length is 15 residues. Trimming removed 4 bases from V and 0 bases from J, with 12 bases in between.